This TCR beta chain was sequenced for a study of blood T cells in healthy people across ages. To note about this clonotype: What it binds is unknown.

A second roughly 6 to 12 cycle PCR used barcoded and J-beta primers. TCRdb fed the 5' RACE reads into MiXCR, producing one record per CDR3 protein. Among roughly 730,000 distinct CDR3 sequences, more than 55% were seen once, and the ten largest hold under 30%. The CDR3 runs to 16 residues. Per germline, CDR1 SGHTA and CDR2 FQGNSA. Losses at the gene ends were 5 bases for V and 6 bases for J; bases not matched to a gene: 10. Study observations and caveats: In older individuals, TCR beta diversity per million T cells was lower, falling roughly linearly with age. A strong correlation was found between TCR beta diversity and the percentage of naive T cells. Possibly confounding the expanded clonotype changes was the fact that donor CMV status was unknown.

The chain links TRBV7-2 to TRBJ1-4; 9 bases map to TRBD1. The TCR was taken from a man in his forties in good health. The sample consisted of blood. CDR3 sequence (DNA): TGTGCCAGCAGCCTACAGTGGGGACAGGGACATGAAAAACTGTTTTTT. The encoded protein is CASSLQWGQGHEKLFF.